A selection of T cell receptor beta chains follows, all from one sample in a study of blood T cell repertoires in COVID-19. This table comes from immunoSEQ multiplex PCR, and its TCRdb copy is limited to in-frame clones, with some not included. There are more than 250,000 clones in the sample; roughly 84% occur only once, and 1% lies in the top ten. Sequencing input: peripheral blood. Every receptor here comes from a man aged 50 or older with active or convalescent COVID-19. Each CDR3 is given with its conserved first and last residue. Fields, in order: clone size, D gene, V gene, J gene, CDR3 protein, CDR3 DNA. A D gene is named only where the DNA matches it firmly. Only part of the rows carry a size: once, few, many, or a class if the clone is expanded.

.	TRBD1	TRBV5-4	TRBJ1-1	CASSYGTETMNTEAFF	TGTGCCAGCAGCTATGGGACAGAGACAATGAACACTGAAGCTTTCTTT
.	TRBD1	TRBV5-6	TRBJ2-7	CASSPWATGVYEQYF	TGTGCCAGCAGCCCGTGGGCTACAGGGGTCTACGAGCAGTACTTC
.	.	TRBV5-1	TRBJ1-2	CASSLEVENYGYTF	TGCGCCAGCAGCTTGGAGGTGGAGAACTATGGCTACACCTTC
.	.	TRBV5-8	TRBJ2-1	CASSSGLNEQFF	TGTGCCAGCAGCTCCGGACTCAATGAGCAGTTCTTC
once	TRBD1	TRBV28	TRBJ1-1	CASSPGQGWVTEAFF	TGTGCCAGCAGCCCAGGACAGGGTTGGGTCACTGAAGCTTTCTTT
few	TRBD1	TRBV15	TRBJ1-1	CATSPMDRATEAFF	TGTGCCACCAGTCCGATGGACAGGGCCACTGAAGCTTTCTTT
.	.	TRBV27	TRBJ1-2	CASSLKQGHGYTF	TGTGCCAGCAGTTTAAAACAGGGTCACGGCTACACCTTC
.	TRBD1	TRBV19	TRBJ2-2	CASSTPPGTGPTGELFF	TGTGCCAGTAGTACCCCCCCCGGGACAGGGCCCACCGGGGAGCTGTTTTTT
.	TRBD1	TRBV27	TRBJ2-5	CASSLGVGTGSLETQYF	TGTGCCAGCAGTTTGGGGGTAGGGACAGGGTCTCTCGAGACCCAGTACTTC
.	.	TRBV25-1	TRBJ2-2	CASGDSVANTGELFF	TGTGCCAGCGGAGACAGTGTCGCGAACACCGGGGAGCTGTTTTTT
.	TRBD1	TRBV7-8	TRBJ2-4	CASSPRDRGNIQYF	TGTGCCAGCAGCCCCCGGGACAGGGGGAACATTCAGTACTTC
.	TRBD1	TRBV7-8	TRBJ2-2	CASTGTANTGELFF	TGTGCCAGCACCGGGACAGCGAACACCGGGGAGCTGTTTTTT
.	TRBD1	TRBV5-1	TRBJ2-7	CASSLYGQGYEQYF	TGCGCCAGCAGCTTGTATGGACAGGGCTACGAGCAGTACTTC
once	.	TRBV30	TRBJ1-1	CAWSLGGYTEAFF	TGTGCCTGGAGCCTCGGGGGATACACTGAAGCTTTCTTT
.	.	TRBV7-2	TRBJ2-5	CASSFRSAGFSGETQYF	TGTGCCAGCAGCTTCAGATCAGCGGGCTTTTCAGGGGAGACCCAGTACTTC
.	.	TRBV29-1	TRBJ2-7	CSVELGEQGNPYEQYF	TGCAGCGTTGAATTGGGGGAACAGGGAAACCCCTACGAGCAGTACTTC
.	TRBD2	TRBV7-2	TRBJ2-1	CASKAGGAAYNEQFF	TGTGCCAGCAAGGCCGGGGGGGCCGCCTACAATGAGCAGTTCTTC
.	.	TRBV6-5	TRBJ1-1	CASSQPKTGNTEAFF	TGTGCCAGCAGTCAGCCAAAAACGGGGAACACTGAAGCTTTCTTT
.	.	TRBV7-9	TRBJ2-2	CASSFGTRHTGELFF	TGTGCCAGCAGCTTTGGGACAAGGCACACCGGGGAGCTGTTTTTT
.	TRBD1	TRBV2	TRBJ1-2	CASTRDRGNYGYTF	TGTGCCAGCACCCGGGACAGGGGTAACTATGGCTACACCTTC
.	TRBD1	TRBV7-3	TRBJ1-2	CASSSIQGDYGYTF	TGTGCCAGCAGCTCCATACAGGGGGACTATGGCTACACCTTC
.	TRBD1	TRBV7-8	TRBJ2-7	CASSLRQGAREQYF	TGTGCCAGCAGCTTGCGGCAGGGGGCCCGCGAGCAGTACTTC
once	.	TRBV5-4	TRBJ2-7	CASSLYVAGLSDEQYF	TGTGCCAGCAGCTTGTACGTCGCAGGGTTGAGCGACGAGCAGTACTTC
.	.	TRBV2	TRBJ1-1	CASTAGGFNTEAFF	TGTGCCAGCACCGCCGGAGGGTTTAACACTGAAGCTTTCTTT
once	.	TRBV9	TRBJ2-2	CASSVLSRAGELFF	TGTGCCAGCAGCGTTTTAAGTCGGGCCGGGGAGCTGTTTTTT
.	.	TRBV12-3/TRBV12-4	TRBJ1-3	CASSSQGNTIYF	TGTGCCAGCAGTTCCCAGGGAAACACCATATATTTT